This T cell receptor (beta chain) appears in the sequencing data of a study of blood T cell repertoires in COVID-19. In the study's own analysis: Quantification of nucleated cells was approximated via reference gene primer amplification. Here immunoSEQ multiplex PCR was the method, and the copy in TCRdb shows in-frame clones only, minus some. For V, J and clone size, that table is used; D and trimming come from the DNA. The sample gives roughly 150,000 clones, roughly 85% of which show up once; less than 6.5% is in the top ten. A few counts support this clone. The TCR sequence derives from a human donor in a cohort sampled during active COVID-19. Material for sequencing was peripheral blood.

The CDR3 DNA reads TGTGCCAGCCAGGGGGCGCAGAACACTGAAGCTTTCTTT. Translating it yields CASQGAQNTEAFF. The rearrangement uses TRBV25-1 and TRBJ1-1, with TRBD1 matching 8 bases. The CDR3 runs 13 residues. The germline V gene encodes CDR1 MGHDK and CDR2 SYGVNS. V lost 8 bases, J lost 1 base, and 3 bases stayed unmatched.